This T cell receptor (beta chain) was captured by sequencing in a study of T cell repertoires in cytomegalovirus infection. Study-wide context: Recently described HLA-C-restricted plus well-studied HLA-B-restricted CMV epitopes were used. Study-level results: The ex vivo response was dominated by HLA-C-restricted CMV-specific TCR beta clonotypes.

Via MiXCR, TCRdb re-called the reads, giving one row per CDR3 protein. The sample yields some 320,000 distinct CDR3 sequences, roughly 29% seen once. With V trimmed by 5 bases and J by 2 bases, 12 bases remained unmatched. Germline CDR1 DFQATT, CDR2 SNEGSKA (reference sequence). CDR3 size: 17 residues. For this clonotype: Its target is not known.

The chain has TRBV20-1 and TRBJ2-1, with 10 bases identical to TRBD2. This receptor was obtained from a human donor in good health (CMV status not recorded). Some clones in this sample may be carry-over from other donors' samples. This material consisted of cultured PBMCs, taken from culture after CMV antigen stimulation. CDR3 nucleotide sequence: TGCAGTGCTCCACGAGCCCTTAGCGGGAGGCCCTACAATGAGCAGTTCTTC. This translates into CSAPRALSGRPYNEQFF.